These T cell receptor beta chains were read from a single sample in a study of cytomegalovirus exposure and HLA in healthy donors. The protocol was immunoSEQ multiplex PCR, while the TCRdb copy is restricted to in-frame clones and leaves out a portion. The sample consists of roughly 160,000 clones, around four fifths of them appearing once. The material sequenced was PBMCs. The origin of the receptors is a man aged 25 to 40 in good health and CMV-seronegative. Each CDR3 is given with its conserved first and last residue. D genes are given only for firm matches. A row's size may be missing; if present it is once, few, many or a size class.

TRBJ2-3 | TRBD2 | . | TRBV2 | TGTGCCAGCAGTGAACCGGCCGGACTAGCGGAAGATACGCAGTATTTT | CASSEPAGLAEDTQYF
TRBJ1-1 | TRBD1 | few | TRBV27 | TGTGCCAGCAGTTCCTACAGGGGGCAGAACACTGAAGCTTTCTTT | CASSSYRGQNTEAFF
TRBJ2-7 | . | . | TRBV27 | TGTGCCAGCAGTTTCGGCGAGCAGTACTTC | CASSFGEQYF
TRBJ2-7 | . | . | TRBV27 | TGTGCCAGCAGTTTCGCGGGGACAGAAAGCCTCTACGAGCAGTACTTC | CASSFAGTESLYEQYF
TRBJ2-2 | . | . | TRBV7-7 | TGTGCTAGCAGCCGGGACACGAACACCGGGGAGCTGTTTTTT | CASSRDTNTGELFF
TRBJ1-1 | . | . | TRBV19 | TGTGCCAGTAGTTTACAACGGGACACGAAAGGCACTGAAGCTTTCTTT | CASSLQRDTKGTEAFF
TRBJ1-1 | . | . | TRBV6-5 | TGTGCCAGCAGTTACTCGTTGGGAGAGGCGAACACTGAAGCTTTCTTT | CASSYSLGEANTEAFF
TRBJ2-6 | . | . | TRBV5-1 | TGCGCCAGCAGCTTGGTTAGCTCTGGGGCCAACGTCCTGACTTTC | CASSLVSSGANVLTF
TRBJ1-1 | . | . | TRBV11-1 | TGTGCCAGCAGCTTGAGAGTGAACACTGAAGCTTTCTTT | CASSLRVNTEAFF
TRBJ1-3 | . | . | TRBV7-3 | TGTGCCAGCAGCTTAGGCCGGACAGAAACCATATATTTT | CASSLGRTETIYF
TRBJ1-4 | . | . | TRBV28 | TGTGCCAGCAGTAAACAGGTTACTGATGAAAAACTGTTTTTT | CASSKQVTDEKLFF
TRBJ2-4 | TRBD1 | . | TRBV7-2 | TGTGCCAGCAGCGCCGACAGGGGAAAAAACATTCAGTACTTC | CASSADRGKNIQYF
TRBJ2-7 | TRBD1 | . | TRBV6-5 | TGTGCCAGCAGTCCGCGGACAGGGAGAGAGAACTTC | CASSPRTGRENF
TRBJ1-1 | . | . | TRBV5-1 | TGCGCCAGCAGCTTGGGCGGGGAGGGGACTGAAGCTTTCTTT | CASSLGGEGTEAFF
TRBJ2-5 | TRBD1 | . | TRBV7-9 | TGTGCCAGCATTACGGGACAGGGGATTGAGACCCAGTACTTC | CASITGQGIETQYF
TRBJ2-2 | . | few | TRBV10-3 | TGTGCCATCTTCTCGAACACCGGGGAGCTGTTTTTT | CAIFSNTGELFF
TRBJ2-2 | TRBD1 | few | TRBV7-2 | TGTGCCAGCAGCCCGTCCTCAGGACAGGGGCTAACCGGGGAGCTGTTTTTT | CASSPSSGQGLTGELFF
TRBJ1-5 | TRBD1 | . | TRBV28 | TGTGCCAGCAGTTTGATCGGAGGACAGGGAAGTGGGCAGCCCCAGCATTTT | CASSLIGGQGSGQPQHF
TRBJ2-5 | TRBD2 | once | TRBV7-2 | TGTGCCAGCAGCTTTCAGGGAGGGCGAGAGACCCAGTACTTC | CASSFQGGRETQYF
TRBJ1-5 | TRBD1 | . | TRBV28 | TGTGCCAGCAGCTGGAGACAGGGTAATCAGCCCCAGCATTTT | CASSWRQGNQPQHF
TRBJ1-5 | . | . | TRBV30 | TGTGCCCGGAGTAGGCGGGACGCCTCTTCACTGCCCCAGCATTTT | CARSRRDASSLPQHF
TRBJ1-5 | TRBD1 | . | TRBV7-8 | TGTGCCAGCAGCCCCAGACCTGGGACAGGGGGCGGCAATCAGCCCCAGCATTTT | CASSPRPGTGGGNQPQHF
TRBJ2-5 | . | . | TRBV30 | TGTGCCTGGAGCAACCAGACAGGGCGGGGAGAGACCCAGTACTTC | CAWSNQTGRGETQYF
TRBJ2-3 | TRBD2 | . | TRBV10-2 | TGCGCCAGCCAGACTAGCGGGAGGTTAGCGGCAGATACGCAGTATTTT | CASQTSGRLAADTQYF
TRBJ2-5 | . | . | TRBV25-1 | TGTGCCAGCAGTGGCGGACTGCAAGAGACCCAGTACTTC | CASSGGLQETQYF
TRBJ2-7 | . | once | TRBV5-5 | TGTGCCAGCAGCTTGGTTAGGACAGCGGACGAGCAGTACTTC | CASSLVRTADEQYF
TRBJ2-7 | TRBD1 | . | TRBV5-4 | TGTGCCAGCAGCTTGGGAGGAGGACAGGGGGGACACGAGCAGTACTTC | CASSLGGGQGGHEQYF
TRBJ2-2 | . | . | TRBV18 | TGTGCCAGCTCACCTTTCGTTGCGGACACCGGGGAGCTGTTTTTT | CASSPFVADTGELFF
TRBJ1-2 | . | . | TRBV30 | TGTGCCTGGAGTGTACTATCCTTGCGGGGCTACACCTTC | CAWSVLSLRGYTF
TRBJ1-4 | TRBD1 | . | TRBV5-6 | TGTGCCAGCAGCTTGTTCGGGATGGCAGCTTCAGGGGGTGAAAAACTGTTTTTT | CASSLFGMAASGGEKLFF
TRBJ2-5 | . | . | TRBV5-1 | TGCGCCAGCAGCCATAAACCGGGACTTGGGGAGACCCAGTACTTC | CASSHKPGLGETQYF
TRBJ1-1 | . | few | TRBV15 | TGTGCCACCAGCGGGAGACGAGGGAACACTGAAGCTTTCTTT | CATSGRRGNTEAFF
TRBJ2-2 | TRBD2 | . | TRBV5-1 | TGCGCCAGCAGCTTGGATAGCGGGGGGGCGAGGACCGGGGAGCTGTTTTTT | CASSLDSGGARTGELFF
TRBJ1-4 | . | . | TRBV6-5 | TGTGCCAGCAGTTTTACCAGGGTTAATGAAAAACTGTTTTTT | CASSFTRVNEKLFF
TRBJ2-5 | . | . | TRBV20-1 | TGCAGTGCTAGAGGGGCGGAGACCCAGTACTTC | CSARGAETQYF
TRBJ2-5 | TRBD2 | . | TRBV19 | TGTGCCAGTAGTGGGCCGGGACTAGTGGCGGGAGAGACCCAGTACTTC | CASSGPGLVAGETQYF
TRBJ1-1 | . | . | TRBV19 | TGTGCCAGTAGTTCAGCTCCCTCGGACGTGGCGGGTGAAGCTTTCTTT | CASSSAPSDVAGEAFF
TRBJ1-4 | TRBD1 | . | TRBV9 | TGTGCCAGCAGCGTGACAGGGACTAATGAAAAACTGTTTTTT | CASSVTGTNEKLFF
TRBJ2-6 | . | . | TRBV19 | TGTGCCAGTAGTATAGGAAGGGCAGGGGAAAAGGGTGGGGCCAACGTCCTGACTTTC | CASSIGRAGEKGGANVLTF
TRBJ2-1 | TRBD2 | . | TRBV7-9 | TGTGCCAGCAGCCTCCCGGAAGCGGGAGTGTTCAATGAGCAGTTCTTC | CASSLPEAGVFNEQFF
TRBJ1-1 | . | few | TRBV20-1 | TGCAGTGCCAGGGGAAACTTTGAAGCTTTCTTT | CSARGNFEAFF
TRBJ2-2 | . | . | TRBV30 | TGTGCCTGGAGATCCCAAAATCGGGGGAACACCGGGGAGCTGTTTTTT | CAWRSQNRGNTGELFF
TRBJ1-2 | TRBD1 | once | TRBV6-1 | TGTACCAGCAGTGGGCGGGACAGGGGCCGAGCGTACACCTTC | CTSSGRDRGRAYTF
TRBJ2-7 | TRBD1 | . | TRBV4-3 | TGCGCCAGCAGCACACAGACAGGGGTCCGCTACGAGCAGTACTTC | CASSTQTGVRYEQYF
TRBJ2-1 | TRBD2 | . | TRBV4-2 | TGTGCCAGCAGCCCAAAGGGACTAGCGGGTAGAGAGCAGTTCTTC | CASSPKGLAGREQFF
TRBJ1-5 | . | . | TRBV14 | TGTGCCAGCAGCCAAGACAGGGGCCAGCCCCAGCATTTT | CASSQDRGQPQHF
TRBJ2-1 | TRBD1 | . | TRBV30 | TGTGCCTGGAGTGTGCACCTCGACAGGGGTGAGCAGTTCTTC | CAWSVHLDRGEQFF
TRBJ1-2 | TRBD1 | . | TRBV5-4 | TGTGCCAGCAGCCCCGGGGACAGGGATTACTATGGCTACACCTTC | CASSPGDRDYYGYTF
TRBJ2-2 | TRBD1 | once | TRBV25-1 | TGTGCCAGCAGTGAGGGACAACTGGGACAGGGTAAAACCGGGGAGCTGTTTTTT | CASSEGQLGQGKTGELFF
TRBJ2-1 | TRBD2 | . | TRBV7-6 | TGTGCCAGCAGCTTAGGATCACTAGCGGCATACAATGAGCAGTTCTTC | CASSLGSLAAYNEQFF
TRBJ1-4 | TRBD1 | once | TRBV11-2 | TGTGCCAGCAGCTTAGGTGGACAGGGTGGAAAACTGTTTTTT | CASSLGGQGGKLFF
TRBJ1-1 | TRBD1 | . | TRBV30 | TGTGCCTGCACCGGGACAGGGAGAGCTTTCTTT | CACTGTGRAFF
TRBJ2-1 | TRBD2 | . | TRBV30 | TGTGCCTGGAGTGTACGGAGCGGGGGGGAGCAGTTCTTC | CAWSVRSGGEQFF
TRBJ1-2 | . | once | TRBV7-2 | TGTGCCAGCAGCCAATCAACCGGGAATGGCTACACCTTC | CASSQSTGNGYTF
TRBJ1-1 | . | . | TRBV7-9 | TGTGCCAGCATCAGAGTTTCGGGGACTGAAGCTTTCTTT | CASIRVSGTEAFF
TRBJ1-6 | TRBD1 | . | TRBV29-1 | TGCAGCTCACGACCGTTCCCGGGACAGGGCATAAATAGGCCCCTCCACTTT | CSSRPFPGQGINRPLHF
TRBJ1-5 | TRBD1 | . | TRBV18 | TGTGCCAGCTCACCGGGACAGGGTCAGCAGCCCCAGCATTTT | CASSPGQGQQPQHF